The 25 T cell receptor beta chains below come from one sample, sequenced in a study of T-cell memory formation after mild COVID-19. One entry per CDR3 protein, called by TCRdb with MiXCR from the 5' RACE reads. The data hold fewer than 450,000 distinct CDR3 sequences, with 20% to 25% observed a single time. Input material: PBMCs or a T cell subset sorted from them (not recorded which). The receptors originated from an adult woman who had mild COVID-19 (a few samples of this study predate the infection). Cell type and time point are not known.

This clonotype was seen only a few times. CDR3 region: CASSAAPGTGTLPPYEQYF. The CDR3 region has the DNA TGTGCCAGCAGCGCAGCGCCCGGGACAGGGACCCTACCCCCCTACGAGCAGTACTTC. The V gene is TRBV7-9, the J gene TRBJ2-7; 9 bases map to TRBD1. CDR1 and CDR2 from the germline V gene are SEHNR and FQNEAQ (reference sequence). The CDR3 length is 19 residues. The V gene end was trimmed by 5 bases and the J gene end by 2 bases; junction bases not matched to a gene: 19.

The CDR3 DNA sequence: TGCGCCAGCCTCGGGGGGGGAGAGACCCAGTACTTC. It encodes CASLGGGETQYF. The chain couples TRBV5-1 to TRBJ2-5, with 8 bases lining up with TRBD2. The CDR3 totals 12 residues. J was trimmed by 4 bases and V by 7 bases; bases with no gene match: 3. Germline CDR1 is SGHRS and CDR2 is YFSETQ.

This clonotype was seen a handful of times. V is TRBV12-3 or TRBV12-4 and J is TRBJ2-1; D perhaps matches TRBD2 (5 bases). Trimming pared 1 base from V and 4 bases from J, leaving 8 bases between. The CDR3 length is 14 residues. The CDR3 DNA follows: TGTGCCAGCAGTTTAGTAGGCGGGTACAATGAGCAGTTCTTC. Protein product: CASSLVGGYNEQFF.

This clonotype was observed a handful of times. This rearrangement joins TRBV20-1 to TRBJ2-3; D is uncertain. Deletions cut 5 bases from V and 0 bases from J, with 9 bases between. The CDR3 contains 13 residues. The germline V gene encodes CDR1 DFQATT and CDR2 SNEGSKA (reference sequence). In DNA form, the CDR3 reads TGCAGTGCTTCGACGGCTAGCACAGATACGCAGTATTTT. Protein: CSASTASTDTQYF.

The rearrangement uses TRBV2 and TRBJ1-2; TRBD1 might be the D (6 bases). The CDR3 covers 15 residues. The germline CDR1 and CDR2 sequences are SNHLY and FYNNEI. The ends were cut back, 7 bases at V and 4 bases at J, with 19 bases in the middle. The CDR3: CASTGDGGGGYGYTF. CDR3 DNA: TGTGCCAGCACAGGGGACGGAGGGGGGGGCTATGGCTACACCTTC.

This clonotype was seen many times. This chain links TRBV10-3 with TRBJ1-3; D is ambiguous. Germline-derived CDR1 and CDR2 are ENHRY and SYGVKD. CDR3 length: 14 amino acids. V dropped 2 bases and J dropped 4 bases, with 9 bases sitting between them. The CDR3 sequence: CAISEDARGNTIYF. CDR3 DNA sequence: TGTGCCATCAGTGAGGACGCCAGGGGAAACACCATATATTTT.

This clonotype appeared a few times. The chain couples TRBV5-1 to TRBJ2-7; 9 positions match TRBD1. CDR1 and CDR2 (germline): SGHRS, YFSETQ. This CDR3 is built from 16 residues. V lost 0 bases, J lost 5 bases, and 9 bases stayed unmatched. Written as DNA, the CDR3 is TGCGCCAGCAGCTTGGGGGACAGGGAACTCGCCCACGAGCAGTACTTC. Translating gives CASSLGDRELAHEQYF.

This clonotype was counted a few times. J is TRBJ2-4 and V is TRBV6-5; 12 nucleotides align to TRBD1. Germline loops: CDR1 MNHEY, CDR2 SVGAGI. The CDR3 length is 18 residues. V trimming: 2 bases; J trimming: 2 bases; junction bases outside the gene matches: 7. The chain's CDR3 is CASSYTSGTGGPKNIQYF. CDR3 nucleotides: TGTGCCAGCAGTTACACCTCCGGGACAGGGGGCCCCAAAAACATTCAGTACTTC.

This clonotype appeared a few times. V is TRBV7-6 and J is TRBJ2-5, with 8 bases aligning to TRBD1. The CDR3 is 14 residues long. V trimming: 6 bases; J trimming: 7 bases; junction bases outside the gene matches: 10. Germline CDR1 and CDR2: SGHVS and FNYEAQ. CDR3 residues: CASSPGQGGVTQYF. The CDR3 nucleotides are TGTGCCAGCAGTCCAGGACAGGGAGGAGTGACCCAGTACTTC.

The chain employs TRBV7-9 and TRBJ2-7; a possible D gene is TRBD2 (6 bases). Trimming shortened V by 1 base and J by 3 bases, and 16 bases separated the two germline ends. The CDR3 loop spans 16 amino acids. CDR1 is SEHNR, CDR2 FQNEAQ, per germline (reference sequence). DNA of the CDR3: TGTGCCAGCAGCTTAGACGTTGGTGGAGGGAGCTACGAGCAGTACTTC. Translating it yields CASSLDVGGGSYEQYF. Full variable domain (missing parts from reference TRBV7-9 and TRBJ2-7): DTGVSQNPRHKITKRGQNVTFRCDPISEHNRLYWYRQTLGQGPEFLTYFQNEAQLEKSRLLSDRFSAERPKGSFSTLEIQRTEQGDSAMYLCASSLDVGGGSYEQYFGPGTRLTVT.

The V gene is TRBV7-8, the J gene TRBJ2-1; TRBD2 matches at 9 bases. This CDR3 spans 15 amino acids. Germline CDR1 reads SGHVS; CDR2 reads FQNEAQ. V was clipped by 3 bases and J by 9 bases; unmatched bases: 9. The CDR3 here is CASSFSGGLRGEQFF. DNA for the CDR3: TGTGCCAGCAGCTTTAGCGGGGGCCTCCGGGGTGAGCAGTTCTTC.

The J gene is TRBJ2-5, the V gene TRBV20-1, with 14 bases lining up with TRBD2. The V gene's germline CDR1 is DFQATT and CDR2 SNEGSKA (reference sequence). The V segment lost 4 bases and the J segment 5 bases; nucleotides outside the gene matches: 9. The CDR3 is 16 residues long. Here the CDR3 DNA reads TGCAGTGCTACGGGGACTAGCGGGAGCCTCCGGGAGACCCAGTACTTC. The encoded protein is CSATGTSGSLRETQYF.

This clonotype showed up just a few times. This rearrangement joins TRBV12-3 or TRBV12-4 to TRBJ1-2; D is perhaps TRBD1 (6 bases). V was pared by 1 base and J by 8 bases, with 14 bases between. CDR3 length: 14 amino acids. The CDR3 here is CASSLENRAWGYTF. CDR3 coding DNA: TGTGCCAGCAGTTTAGAGAACAGGGCCTGGGGCTACACCTTC.

This chain links TRBV7-2 with TRBJ1-1; 8 bases agree with TRBD1. The germline V gene encodes CDR1 SGHTA and CDR2 FQGNSA. This CDR3 has 13 residues. Trimming took 5 bases from V and 10 from J; bases not matched to a gene: 9. CDR3 region: CASSVGQVGGAFF. CDR3 nucleotides: TGTGCCAGCAGCGTGGGACAGGTGGGGGGAGCTTTCTTT.

This clonotype has only a few counts. The chain couples TRBV7-2 to TRBJ2-2, with 8 bases identical to TRBD1. The junction had 2 bases not matched to a gene; V was cut back by 1 base and J by 1 base. The CDR3 is 16 residues long. Germline CDR1 SGHTA, CDR2 FQGNSA. The CDR3 nucleotides are TGTGCCAGCAGCTTAGGTGGGACAGGGAACACCGGGGAGCTGTTTTTT. It is translated as CASSLGGTGNTGELFF.

This clonotype was seen ten or more times. The chain carries TRBV20-1 and TRBJ2-1; the match to TRBD2 covers 7 bases. Germline V gene data show CDR1 as DFQATT and CDR2 as SNEGSKA (reference sequence). CDR3 length: 15 residues. V gave up 5 bases and J gave up 10 bases; unmatched junction bases: 17. The CDR3 DNA reads as TGCAGTGCTTCTGCCTGGGCTAGCGGAGGTCAGGAGCAGTTCTTC. Residues: CSASAWASGGQEQFF.

The chain couples TRBV7-8 to TRBJ1-2; D call uncertain. The V gene's germline CDR1 is SGHVS and CDR2 FQNEAQ. CDR3 length: 14 amino acids. Trimming stripped 5 bases from V and 0 bases from J, with 10 bases between. DNA for the CDR3: TGTGCCAGCAGCCCCCAGGCCCCTAACTATGGCTACACCTTC. This gives the protein CASSPQAPNYGYTF. Full variable domain (rest looked up from reference TRBV7-8 and TRBJ1-2): GAGVSQSPRYKVAKRGQDVALRCDPISGHVSLFWYQQALGQGPEFLTYFQNEAQLDKSGLPSDRFFAERPEGSVSTLKIQRTQQEDSAVYLCASSPQAPNYGYTFGSGTRLTVV.

The rearrangement joins TRBV29-1 to TRBJ1-2, with TRBD1 as a possible D gene (6 bases). Germline CDR1 reads SQVTM; CDR2 reads ANQGSEA. The CDR3 contains 12 residues. V was pared by 3 bases and J by 6 bases, with 11 bases between. Written as DNA, the CDR3 is TGCAGCGTTGAGTCGCCAGGGGATGGCTACACCTTC. It is translated as CSVESPGDGYTF. The whole variable domain, filled in from reference TRBV29-1 and TRBJ1-2, reads SAVISQKPSRDICQRGTSLTIQCQVDSQVTMMFWYRQQPGQSLTLIATANQGSEATYESGFVIDKFPISRPNLTFSTLTVSNMSPEDSSIYLCSVESPGDGYTFGSGTRLTVV.

This clonotype was detected only a few times. The rearrangement uses TRBV3-1 and TRBJ2-3, with D tentatively TRBD2 (6 bases). Per germline, CDR1 LGHDT and CDR2 YNNKEL (reference sequence). V lost 0 bases and J lost 2, with 12 bases in between. This CDR3 is built from 16 residues. CDR3 coding DNA: TGTGCCAGCAGCCAAGACGGTGGGGGGAACACAGATACGCAGTATTTT. Translation gives CASSQDGGGNTDTQYF.

In its sample, this clonotype was seen a few times. This chain links TRBV7-9 with TRBJ2-7; TRBD1 matches at 9 bases. Germline V gene data show CDR1 as SEHNR and CDR2 as FQNEAQ (reference sequence). With V trimmed by 3 bases and J by 5 bases, 8 bases remained unmatched. The CDR3 length is 15 residues. The CDR3, as DNA: TGTGCCAGCAGCTTTCCTCTGGGACAGGGTGACGAGCAGTACTTC. Translated: CASSFPLGQGDEQYF.

The chain employs TRBV11-2 and TRBJ1-1, with a weak D call TRBD1 (5 bases). Per the germline V gene, CDR1 is SGHAT and CDR2 is FQNNGV. V was clipped by 2 bases and J by 0 bases, with 13 bases between them. This CDR3 spans 16 amino acids. Written as DNA, the CDR3 is TGTGCCAGCAGCTTATCCTGGGGCGTCATGAACACTGAAGCTTTCTTT. Translating gives CASSLSWGVMNTEAFF. Using reference TRBV11-2 and TRBJ1-1 for the parts outside the CDR3, the full variable domain is EAGVAQSPRYKIIEKRQSVAFWCNPISGHATLYWYQQILGQGPKLLIQFQNNGVVDDSQLPKDRFSAERLKGVDSTLKIQPAKLEDSAVYLCASSLSWGVMNTEAFFGQGTRLTVV.

This chain joins TRBV6-5 and TRBJ1-3; the D is unclear. Germline CDR1 reads MNHEY; CDR2 reads SVGAGI. V was pared by 7 bases and J by 0 bases, with 10 bases between. The CDR3 runs 14 residues. The CDR3 DNA is TGTGCCAGCACCTCAGTGGGCTCTGGAAACACCATATATTTT. As protein: CASTSVGSGNTIYF.

This clonotype was counted between two and nine times. The chain uses TRBV29-1 and TRBJ1-1; TRBD1 matches 7 bases. The V and J ends lost 6 bases and 1 base, in that order; junction bases with no gene match: 20. The germline V gene encodes CDR1 SQVTM and CDR2 ANQGSEA. The CDR3 consists of 18 residues. The CDR3 nucleotides read TGCAGCGTGAATACCTACTTGGGACAGTCGGCCGGGAACACTGAAGCTTTCTTT. Translated: CSVNTYLGQSAGNTEAFF.

The chain is built from TRBV29-1 and TRBJ2-7; D may be TRBD1 (5 bases). The V end lost 3 bases, the J end lost 5 bases, and 11 bases lay between the germline ends. The CDR3 is made up of 12 amino acids. Germline CDR1 reads SQVTM; CDR2 reads ANQGSEA. CDR3 in amino acids: CSVEGQGHEQYF. CDR3 coding DNA: TGCAGCGTTGAGGGGCAGGGCCACGAGCAGTACTTC.

This clonotype was seen ten or more times. The gene calls are TRBV25-1 and TRBJ2-7; D might be TRBD2 (5 bases). The CDR3 spans 15 residues. The germline CDR1 and CDR2 sequences are MGHDK and SYGVNS. Trimming took 3 bases from V and 5 from J, leaving 17 bases between them. The CDR3 nucleotides are TGTGCCAGCAGTGAGTCCCGCAGGTACGGGGACGAGCAGTACTTC. Protein: CASSESRRYGDEQYF.